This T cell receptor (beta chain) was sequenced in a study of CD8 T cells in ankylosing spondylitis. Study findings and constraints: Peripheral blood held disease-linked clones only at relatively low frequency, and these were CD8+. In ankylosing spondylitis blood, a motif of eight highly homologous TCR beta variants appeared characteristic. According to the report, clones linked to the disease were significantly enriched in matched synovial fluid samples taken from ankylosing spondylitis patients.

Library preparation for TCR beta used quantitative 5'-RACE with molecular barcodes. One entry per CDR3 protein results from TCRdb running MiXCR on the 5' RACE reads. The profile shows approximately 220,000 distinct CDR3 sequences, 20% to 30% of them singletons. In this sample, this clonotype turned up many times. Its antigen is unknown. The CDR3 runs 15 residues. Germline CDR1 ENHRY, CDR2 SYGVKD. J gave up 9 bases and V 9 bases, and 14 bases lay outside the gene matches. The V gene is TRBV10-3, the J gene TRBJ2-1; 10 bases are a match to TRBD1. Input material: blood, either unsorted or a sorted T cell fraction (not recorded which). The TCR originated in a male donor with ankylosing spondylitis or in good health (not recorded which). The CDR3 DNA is TGTGCCATATCCCCGGGACAGGGGAATTGGGGTGAGCAGTTCTTC. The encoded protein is CAISPGQGNWGEQFF.